This is a list of T cell receptor beta chains from one sample in a study of blood T cell repertoires in COVID-19. Generated by immunoSEQ multiplex PCR, the TCRdb table keeps only in-frame clones and is missing some. Counted here are fewer than 350,000 clones, around 84% occurring once; the ten biggest clones make up around 2.3%. Sequenced sample: PBMCs or T cells enriched from blood (not recorded which). The receptors were gathered from a woman in her 50s who had recovered from COVID-19. The CDR3 runs from the conserved cysteine through the conserved F or W. D genes are given only for firm matches. Some rows have no size entry. The others give once, few or many, or a class for an expanded clone.

v_gene: TRBV10-2
j_gene: TRBJ1-1
abundance: -
d_gene: -
CDR3aa: CASSETVQNTEAFF
CDR3nt: TGCGCCAGCAGTGAGACAGTTCAGAACACTGAAGCTTTCTTT

v_gene: TRBV5-8
j_gene: TRBJ2-1
abundance: -
d_gene: -
CDR3aa: CASSLGVLADNEQFF
CDR3nt: TGTGCCAGCAGCTTGGGGGTGTTAGCGGACAATGAGCAGTTCTTC

v_gene: TRBV4-1
j_gene: TRBJ2-3
abundance: -
d_gene: TRBD2
CDR3aa: CASSQDGRGSGGPNRTDTQYF
CDR3nt: TGCGCCAGCAGCCAAGATGGAAGAGGTAGCGGGGGGCCTAATCGCACAGATACGCAGTATTTT

v_gene: TRBV7-6
j_gene: TRBJ2-3
abundance: -
d_gene: TRBD2
CDR3aa: CASSLRRGGSGADTQYF
CDR3nt: TGTGCCAGCAGCTTACGTCGGGGGGGGAGCGGCGCAGATACGCAGTATTTT

v_gene: TRBV18
j_gene: TRBJ2-7
abundance: -
d_gene: TRBD2
CDR3aa: CASSPRASGGSYEQYF
CDR3nt: TGTGCCAGCTCACCAAGAGCTTCGGGGGGTTCCTACGAGCAGTACTTC

v_gene: TRBV27
j_gene: TRBJ2-1
abundance: -
d_gene: -
CDR3aa: CASSLSMAGYPYNEQFF
CDR3nt: TGTGCCAGCAGTTTATCAATGGCGGGATATCCCTACAATGAGCAGTTCTTC

v_gene: TRBV7-2
j_gene: TRBJ1-3
abundance: -
d_gene: -
CDR3aa: CASSLNPGTGNTIYF
CDR3nt: TGTGCCAGCAGCTTAAATCCGGGAACTGGAAACACCATATATTTT

v_gene: TRBV6-2/TRBV6-3
j_gene: TRBJ2-5
abundance: -
d_gene: -
CDR3aa: CASSAQLGRMAMGETQYF
CDR3nt: TGTGCCAGCAGTGCCCAACTAGGGAGGATGGCAATGGGGGAGACCCAGTACTTC

v_gene: TRBV4-2
j_gene: TRBJ2-1
abundance: -
d_gene: TRBD2
CDR3aa: CASSPGLAGDDGEQFF
CDR3nt: TGTGCCAGCAGCCCCGGACTAGCAGGTGACGACGGTGAGCAGTTCTTC

v_gene: TRBV3-1/TRBV3-2
j_gene: TRBJ1-4
abundance: -
d_gene: TRBD1
CDR3aa: CASSQTGGAEKLFF
CDR3nt: TGTGCCAGCAGCCAAACAGGGGGCGCTGAAAAACTGTTTTTT

v_gene: TRBV7-2
j_gene: TRBJ2-3
abundance: -
d_gene: -
CDR3aa: CASSTYTDTQYF
CDR3nt: TGTGCCAGCAGCACTTACACAGATACGCAGTATTTT

v_gene: TRBV5-4
j_gene: TRBJ2-1
abundance: -
d_gene: TRBD2
CDR3aa: CASHRGGGSEQFF
CDR3nt: TGTGCCAGCCACCGGGGGGGAGGGTCTGAGCAGTTCTTC

v_gene: TRBV30
j_gene: TRBJ1-4
abundance: -
d_gene: -
CDR3aa: CAWSVLSTNEKLFF
CDR3nt: TGTGCCTGGAGTGTACTCTCAACTAATGAAAAACTGTTTTTT

v_gene: TRBV30
j_gene: TRBJ2-5
abundance: -
d_gene: -
CDR3aa: CAWSFSDGETQYF
CDR3nt: TGTGCCTGGAGCTTTTCCGACGGGGAGACCCAGTACTTC

v_gene: TRBV30
j_gene: TRBJ1-5
abundance: once
d_gene: -
CDR3aa: CAWSVGPGPQHF
CDR3nt: TGTGCCTGGAGTGTAGGTCCGGGGCCCCAGCATTTT

v_gene: TRBV3-1/TRBV3-2
j_gene: TRBJ2-5
abundance: -
d_gene: TRBD1
CDR3aa: CASSRNRGQVTQYF
CDR3nt: TGTGCCAGCAGCCGAAACAGGGGGCAGGTGACCCAGTACTTC

v_gene: TRBV19
j_gene: TRBJ1-5
abundance: -
d_gene: TRBD1
CDR3aa: CASGQGRDQPQHF
CDR3nt: TGTGCCAGCGGACAGGGGAGGGACCAGCCCCAGCATTTT

v_gene: TRBV19
j_gene: TRBJ1-6
abundance: -
d_gene: -
CDR3aa: CASRNGAYNSPLHF
CDR3nt: TGTGCCAGTAGGAACGGAGCTTATAATTCACCCCTCCACTTT

v_gene: TRBV11-2
j_gene: TRBJ1-4
abundance: -
d_gene: -
CDR3aa: CASSLEQFEKLFF
CDR3nt: TGTGCCAGCAGCTTAGAACAGTTTGAAAAACTGTTTTTT

v_gene: TRBV19
j_gene: TRBJ2-3
abundance: -
d_gene: TRBD2
CDR3aa: CASSIGLTSGSRTDTQYF
CDR3nt: TGTGCCAGTAGTATAGGTTTAACTAGCGGGAGTAGGACAGATACGCAGTATTTT

v_gene: TRBV5-4
j_gene: TRBJ2-2
abundance: -
d_gene: TRBD1
CDR3aa: CASQGQGANTGELFF
CDR3nt: TGTGCCAGTCAAGGACAGGGGGCGAACACCGGGGAGCTGTTTTTT

v_gene: TRBV10-2
j_gene: TRBJ2-1
abundance: -
d_gene: TRBD2
CDR3aa: CASSAQGSGRANEQFF
CDR3nt: TGCGCCAGCAGTGCGCAGGGAAGCGGGAGGGCAAATGAGCAGTTCTTC

v_gene: TRBV9
j_gene: TRBJ2-5
abundance: -
d_gene: -
CDR3aa: CASSVVSGGQETQYF
CDR3nt: TGTGCCAGCAGCGTAGTCAGCGGAGGTCAAGAGACCCAGTACTTC

v_gene: TRBV29-1
j_gene: TRBJ2-7
abundance: -
d_gene: TRBD1
CDR3aa: CSVITGGFPSEQYF
CDR3nt: TGCAGCGTTATAACAGGGGGTTTCCCTAGCGAGCAGTACTTC

v_gene: TRBV3-1/TRBV3-2
j_gene: TRBJ2-7
abundance: -
d_gene: -
CDR3aa: CASSQANRFYEQYF
CDR3nt: TGTGCCAGCAGCCAAGCGAACAGATTCTACGAGCAGTACTTC

v_gene: TRBV7-9
j_gene: TRBJ1-1
abundance: few
d_gene: TRBD1
CDR3aa: CASSLGDRGEAFF
CDR3nt: TGTGCCAGCAGCTTAGGGGACAGGGGTGAAGCTTTCTTT

v_gene: TRBV25-1
j_gene: TRBJ1-1
abundance: -
d_gene: -
CDR3aa: CASSARGGIGLMNTEAFF
CDR3nt: TGTGCCAGCAGTGCTAGGGGGGGTATCGGGTTGATGAACACTGAAGCTTTCTTT

v_gene: TRBV3-1/TRBV3-2
j_gene: TRBJ1-1
abundance: once
d_gene: -
CDR3aa: CASSQADVAIAFF
CDR3nt: TGTGCCAGCAGCCAAGCCGACGTAGCTATTGCTTTCTTT

v_gene: TRBV7-8
j_gene: TRBJ2-3
abundance: once
d_gene: -
CDR3aa: CASSLVGAGNADTQYF
CDR3nt: TGTGCCAGCAGCTTAGTCGGAGCGGGTAATGCAGATACGCAGTATTTT

v_gene: TRBV18
j_gene: TRBJ1-6
abundance: -
d_gene: TRBD1
CDR3aa: CASSPEDRGYSYNSPLHF
CDR3nt: TGTGCCAGCTCACCAGAGGACAGGGGTTATTCCTATAATTCACCCCTCCACTTT

v_gene: TRBV10-2
j_gene: TRBJ1-2
abundance: -
d_gene: -
CDR3aa: CASSETGHLSTNYGYTF
CDR3nt: TGCGCCAGCAGTGAGACGGGACACCTTTCCACAAACTATGGCTACACCTTC

v_gene: TRBV5-1
j_gene: TRBJ1-1
abundance: -
d_gene: TRBD1
CDR3aa: CASSGTPGQGKSTEAFF
CDR3nt: TGCGCCAGCAGCGGGACTCCGGGACAGGGGAAATCCACTGAAGCTTTCTTT

v_gene: TRBV5-5
j_gene: TRBJ1-1
abundance: once
d_gene: -
CDR3aa: CASSFVRTGTEAFF
CDR3nt: TGTGCCAGCAGCTTTGTCAGGACGGGGACTGAAGCTTTCTTT

v_gene: TRBV28
j_gene: TRBJ1-5
abundance: -
d_gene: TRBD1
CDR3aa: CASSPGQGLVGNQPQHF
CDR3nt: TGTGCCAGCAGTCCGGGACAGGGGTTAGTCGGCAATCAGCCCCAGCATTTT

v_gene: TRBV30
j_gene: TRBJ1-2
abundance: -
d_gene: TRBD1
CDR3aa: CAWSVGGGSYGYTF
CDR3nt: TGTGCCTGGAGTGTAGGAGGGGGCTCCTATGGCTACACCTTC

v_gene: TRBV18
j_gene: TRBJ2-1
abundance: -
d_gene: -
CDR3aa: CASSHPGHEQFF
CDR3nt: TGTGCCAGCTCACACCCGGGTCATGAGCAGTTCTTC

v_gene: TRBV19
j_gene: TRBJ1-5
abundance: few
d_gene: TRBD1
CDR3aa: CASSIGDSGNQPQHF
CDR3nt: TGTGCCAGTAGTATAGGGGACAGTGGCAATCAGCCCCAGCATTTT

v_gene: TRBV30
j_gene: TRBJ2-3
abundance: -
d_gene: TRBD1
CDR3aa: CAWSHTGTGGRYTQYF
CDR3nt: TGTGCCTGGAGTCATACCGGGACAGGGGGCCGGTATACGCAGTATTTT

v_gene: TRBV16
j_gene: TRBJ1-6
abundance: -
d_gene: TRBD1
CDR3aa: CASSLGQGRTPLHF
CDR3nt: TGTGCCAGCAGCTTGGGACAGGGGCGGACACCCCTCCACTTT

v_gene: TRBV18
j_gene: TRBJ1-4
abundance: -
d_gene: -
CDR3aa: CASSPAGFNEKLFF
CDR3nt: TGTGCCAGCTCACCCGCAGGGTTTAATGAAAAACTGTTTTTT

v_gene: TRBV19
j_gene: TRBJ1-2
abundance: few
d_gene: TRBD1
CDR3aa: CASREQGASYGYTF
CDR3nt: TGTGCCAGTAGGGAACAGGGGGCGAGCTATGGCTACACCTTC